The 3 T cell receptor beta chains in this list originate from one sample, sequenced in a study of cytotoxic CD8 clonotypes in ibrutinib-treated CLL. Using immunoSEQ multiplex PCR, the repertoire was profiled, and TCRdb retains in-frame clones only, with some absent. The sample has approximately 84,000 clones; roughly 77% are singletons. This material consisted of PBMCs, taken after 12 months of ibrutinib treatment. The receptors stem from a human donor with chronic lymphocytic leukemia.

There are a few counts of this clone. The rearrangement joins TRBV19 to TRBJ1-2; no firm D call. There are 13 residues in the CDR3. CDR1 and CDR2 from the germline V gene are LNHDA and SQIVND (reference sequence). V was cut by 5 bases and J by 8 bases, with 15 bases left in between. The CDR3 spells CASSPRRWRGYTF. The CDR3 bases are TGTGCCAGTAGTCCCCGTAGGTGGCGGGGCTACACCTTC.

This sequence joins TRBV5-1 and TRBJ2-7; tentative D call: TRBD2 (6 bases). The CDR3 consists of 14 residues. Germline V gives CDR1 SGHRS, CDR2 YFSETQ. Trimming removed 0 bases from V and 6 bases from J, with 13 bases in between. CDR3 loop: CASSLAGASAEQYF. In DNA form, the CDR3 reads TGCGCCAGCAGCTTGGCGGGAGCTTCTGCCGAGCAGTACTTC.

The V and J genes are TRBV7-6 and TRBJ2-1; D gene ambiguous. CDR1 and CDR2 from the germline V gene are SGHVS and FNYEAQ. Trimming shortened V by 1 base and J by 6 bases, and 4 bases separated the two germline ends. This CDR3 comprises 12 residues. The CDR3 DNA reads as TGTGCCAGCAGCTTAGTTTTCAATGAGCAGTTCTTC. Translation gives CASSLVFNEQFF.